Below, 9 T cell receptor beta chains from the same sample are listed, as sequenced in a study of blood T cell repertoires in COVID-19. TCRdb keeps only in-frame clones here, not all; method: immunoSEQ multiplex PCR. The sample shows about 3,400 clones, 80% of them seen only once. The sample comprised peripheral blood. The receptor set was obtained from a human donor in a cohort sampled during active COVID-19.

Within the sample, this clone is medium-sized. This chain uses TRBV4-3 with TRBJ1-2; D perhaps matches TRBD1 (5 bases). V lost 2 bases to trimming and J lost 3 bases, with 22 bases between them. The CDR3 sequence is 18 residues long. Looked up from germline, CDR1 is LGHNA and CDR2 is YSLEER. CDR3 sequence reads: CASSQTLVGGERHYGYTF. CDR3 nucleotides: TGCGCCAGCAGCCAAACCTTGGTCGGAGGGGAGAGGCACTATGGCTACACCTTC.

This clone was seen once. The genes are TRBV3-1 (or the pseudogene TRBV3-2) and TRBJ1-2; a weak D match, TRBD1 (6 bases). Deletions cut 4 bases from V and 4 bases from J, with 16 bases between. The germline gives CDR1 LGHDT, CDR2 YNNKEL (reference sequence). The length of the CDR3 is 15 residues. CDR3 nucleotides: TGTGCCAGCAGCCCGACCGGACAGTCCTTCTATGGCTACACCTTC. Translation: CASSPTGQSFYGYTF.

This clone has more than one count but fewer than ten. The chain couples TRBV6-2 or TRBV6-3 to TRBJ2-7, with D possibly matching TRBD2 (6 bases). Germline CDR1 is MNHEY and CDR2 is SVGEGT. V gave up 7 bases and J gave up 3 bases, with 16 bases separating them. This CDR3 contains 14 residues. CDR3 sequence: CASTPGTLVYEQYF. In DNA form, the CDR3 reads TGTGCCAGCACCCCAGGGACTCTGGTCTACGAGCAGTACTTC.

The chain couples TRBV5-6 to TRBJ2-1, with TRBD1 matching 7 bases. V lost 6 bases, J lost 4 bases, and 4 bases stayed unmatched. This CDR3 is 13 amino acids long. Germline V gene sequence: CDR1 SGHDT, CDR2 YYEEEE. The CDR3 bases are TGTGCCAGCATAGGGGGCTGGTACAATGAGCAGTTCTTC. It codes for CASIGGWYNEQFF.

CDR3 sequence: CASSSRTGSNNEQFF. The CDR3 DNA sequence: TGTGCCAGCAGCTCCCGGACAGGGTCGAACAATGAGCAGTTCTTC. The rearrangement uses TRBV5-4 and TRBJ2-1, with 8 bases aligning to TRBD1. The trim removed 3 bases at V and 5 bases at J, leaving 7 bases unmatched. Germline CDR1 reads SGHNT; CDR2 reads YYREEE (reference sequence). CDR3 length: 15 residues.

The chain recombines TRBV7-8 with TRBJ2-1; 9 bases align to TRBD2. With 4 bases clipped from V and 3 bases from J, the junction kept 4 bases outside the gene matches. This CDR3 has 15 residues. CDR1 is SGHVS, CDR2 FQNEAQ, per germline. CDR3 nucleotide sequence: TGTGCCAGCAGCTACAGCGGGGGGCGCTACAATGAGCAGTTCTTC. Encoded protein: CASSYSGGRYNEQFF.

By proportion, this clone is medium-sized. The gene calls are TRBV7-9 and TRBJ1-6, with TRBD1 as a possible D gene (6 bases). Trimming stripped 2 bases from V and 10 bases from J, with 21 bases between. Germline CDR1 SEHNR, CDR2 FQNEAQ (reference sequence). CDR3 length equals 17 residues. CDR3 amino acids: CASSLHDFQGSGSPLHF. The CDR3 region has the DNA TGTGCCAGCAGCTTACACGACTTTCAGGGGTCGGGCTCACCCCTCCACTTT.

This chain joins TRBV5-1 and TRBJ1-1, with D perhaps TRBD1 (5 bases). V shed 3 bases and J shed 3 bases, with 9 bases lying between them. Germline V gene data show CDR1 as SGHRS and CDR2 as YFSETQ. This CDR3 spans 13 amino acids. The CDR3 sequence: CASSSRGDTEAFF. The CDR3 DNA follows: TGCGCCAGCAGCTCACGGGGGGACACTGAAGCTTTCTTT.

The chain employs TRBV7-2 and TRBJ2-3; 13 bases map to TRBD2. Germline V CDR1 and CDR2: SGHTA, FQGNSA. The V segment lost 4 bases and the J segment 4 bases; nucleotides outside the gene matches: 8. CDR3 length: 17 amino acids. CDR3 region: CASSSGLAGDGADTQYF. Here the CDR3 DNA reads TGTGCCAGCAGCTCCGGACTAGCGGGGGACGGTGCAGATACGCAGTATTTT. Filled out from reference TRBV7-2 and TRBJ2-3, the complete variable domain reads GAGVSQSPSNKVTEKGKDVELRCDPISGHTALYWYRQSLGQGLEFLIYFQGNSAPDKSGLPSDRFSAERTGGSVSTLTIQRTQQEDSAVYLCASSSGLAGDGADTQYFGPGTRLTVL.